This T cell receptor (beta chain) was retrieved from a study of blood T cell repertoires in COVID-19. The overall study: Acute-phase and convalescent COVID-19 samples originated in the United States, Italy and Spain.

Only a few counts were recorded for this clone. The sample has other DNA sequences that encode this CDR3 too. Participants had their cohort set by participant-reported clinical history. Cohort 3 donors counted as recovered after two negative PCRs, clearance, or resolved symptoms. In the original analysis: Amplifying reference gene primers gave estimates of nucleated cell counts. Measured with immunoSEQ multiplex PCR; TCRdb has only the in-frame clones, and not every one. D and trimming come from the DNA, and the V and J calls and clone size come from that table. The sample has about 190,000 clones; approximately 84% are singletons. This clonotype was obtained from a woman between 25 and 40 years old who had recovered from COVID-19. Sequencing was carried out using PBMCs or T cells enriched from blood (not recorded which).

DNA for the CDR3: TGTGCCAGCAGCTTGGGAGGGGGCTCCTACAATGAGCAGTTCTTC. This gives the protein CASSLGGGSYNEQFF. This chain joins TRBV5-4 and TRBJ2-1; D possibly corresponds to TRBD1 (6 bases). Trimming took 0 bases from V and 0 from J, leaving 7 bases between them. The CDR3 totals 15 residues. Germline V gene sequence: CDR1 SGHNT, CDR2 YYREEE (reference sequence).